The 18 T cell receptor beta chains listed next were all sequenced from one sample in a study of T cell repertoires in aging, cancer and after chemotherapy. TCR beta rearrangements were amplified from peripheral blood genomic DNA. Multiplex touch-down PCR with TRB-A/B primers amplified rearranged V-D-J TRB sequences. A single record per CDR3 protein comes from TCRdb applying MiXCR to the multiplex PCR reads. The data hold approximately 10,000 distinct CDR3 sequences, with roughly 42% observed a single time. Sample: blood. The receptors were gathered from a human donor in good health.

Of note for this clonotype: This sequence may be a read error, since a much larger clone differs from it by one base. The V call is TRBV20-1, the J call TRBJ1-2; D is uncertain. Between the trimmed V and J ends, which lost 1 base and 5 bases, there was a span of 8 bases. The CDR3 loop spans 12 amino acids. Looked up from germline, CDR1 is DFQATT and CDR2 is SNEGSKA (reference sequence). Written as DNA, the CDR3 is TGCAGTGCTAGAGGTGAAGAATATGGCTACACCTTC. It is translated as CSARGEEYGYTF.

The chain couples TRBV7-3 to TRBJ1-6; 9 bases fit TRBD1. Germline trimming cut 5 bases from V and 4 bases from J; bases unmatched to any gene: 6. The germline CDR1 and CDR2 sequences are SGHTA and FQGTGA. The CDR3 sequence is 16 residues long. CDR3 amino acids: CASSLDRGPYNSPLHF. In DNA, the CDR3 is TGTGCCAGCAGCCTGGACAGGGGCCCTTATAATTCACCCCTCCACTTT.

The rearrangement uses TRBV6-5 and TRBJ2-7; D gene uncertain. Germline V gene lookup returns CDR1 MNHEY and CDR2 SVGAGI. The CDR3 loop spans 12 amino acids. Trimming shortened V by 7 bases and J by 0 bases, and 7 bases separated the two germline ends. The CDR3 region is CASTVGSYEQYF. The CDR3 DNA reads TGTGCCAGCACAGTGGGCTCCTACGAGCAGTACTTC.

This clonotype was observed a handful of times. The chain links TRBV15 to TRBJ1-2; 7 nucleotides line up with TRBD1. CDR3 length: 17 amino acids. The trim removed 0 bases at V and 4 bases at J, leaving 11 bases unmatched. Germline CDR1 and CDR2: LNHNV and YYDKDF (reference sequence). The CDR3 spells CATSRDLIEGQSYGYTF. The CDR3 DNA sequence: TGTGCCACCAGCAGAGATCTAATCGAGGGACAGTCCTATGGCTACACCTTC.

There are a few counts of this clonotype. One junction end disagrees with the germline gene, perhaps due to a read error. The CDR3 bases are TGTGCCAGTAGTTCCCCTCGACAGGGAACCCCTCAATTC. Translating it yields CASSSPRQGTPQF. This chain links TRBV19 with TRBJ2-1; 7 bases agree with TRBD1. Germline V lookup: CDR1 LNHDA, CDR2 SQIVND (reference sequence). The length of the CDR3 is 13 residues.

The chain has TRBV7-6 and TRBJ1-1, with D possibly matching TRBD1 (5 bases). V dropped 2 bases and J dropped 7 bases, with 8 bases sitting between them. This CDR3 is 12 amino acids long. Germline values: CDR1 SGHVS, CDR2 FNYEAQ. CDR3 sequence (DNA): TGTGCCAGCAGCTTATCGGGGGGTGAAGCTTTCTTT. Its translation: CASSLSGGEAFF. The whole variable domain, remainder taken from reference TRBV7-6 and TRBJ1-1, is GAGVSQSPRYKVTKRGQDVALRCDPISGHVSLYWYRQALGQGPEFLTYFNYEAQQDKSGLPNDRFSAERPEGSISTLTIQRTEQRDSAMYRCASSLSGGEAFFGQGTRLTVV.

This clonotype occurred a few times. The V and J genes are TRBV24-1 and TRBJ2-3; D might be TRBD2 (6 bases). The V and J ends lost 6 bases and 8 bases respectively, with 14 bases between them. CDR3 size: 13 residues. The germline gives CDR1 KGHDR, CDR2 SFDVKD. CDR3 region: CATSSAGPSTQYF. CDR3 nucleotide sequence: TGTGCCACCAGTTCGGCGGGGCCCTCTACGCAGTATTTT.

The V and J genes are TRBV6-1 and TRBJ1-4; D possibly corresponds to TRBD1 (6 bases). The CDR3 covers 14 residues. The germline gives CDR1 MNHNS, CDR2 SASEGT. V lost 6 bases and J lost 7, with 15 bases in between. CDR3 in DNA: TGTGCCAGCAGCCTAACAGGGTCGGGTGAAAAACTGTTTTTT. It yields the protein CASSLTGSGEKLFF.

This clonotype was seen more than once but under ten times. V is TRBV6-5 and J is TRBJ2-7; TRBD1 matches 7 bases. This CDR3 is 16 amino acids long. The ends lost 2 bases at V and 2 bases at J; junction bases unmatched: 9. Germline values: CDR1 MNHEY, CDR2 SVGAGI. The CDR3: CASSYRTGTATYEQYF. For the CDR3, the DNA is TGTGCCAGCAGTTACCGGACCGGGACAGCAACCTACGAGCAGTACTTC.

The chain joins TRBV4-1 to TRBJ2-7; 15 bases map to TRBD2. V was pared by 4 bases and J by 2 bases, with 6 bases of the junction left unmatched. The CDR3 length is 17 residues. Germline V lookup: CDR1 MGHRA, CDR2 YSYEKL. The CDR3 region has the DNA TGCGCCAGCAGCCCGGGACTAGCGGGGGGAAGAACCTACGAGCAGTACTTC. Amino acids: CASSPGLAGGRTYEQYF.

The CDR3: CASSLALPSTGELFF. For the CDR3, the DNA is TGCGCCAGCAGCTTGGCCCTCCCTAGCACCGGGGAGCTGTTTTTT. The chain is built from TRBV5-1 and TRBJ2-2; D is undetermined. Between the trimmed V and J ends, which lost 0 bases and 4 bases, there was a span of 10 bases. CDR1 and CDR2 (germline): SGHRS, YFSETQ. The CDR3 has 15 residues.

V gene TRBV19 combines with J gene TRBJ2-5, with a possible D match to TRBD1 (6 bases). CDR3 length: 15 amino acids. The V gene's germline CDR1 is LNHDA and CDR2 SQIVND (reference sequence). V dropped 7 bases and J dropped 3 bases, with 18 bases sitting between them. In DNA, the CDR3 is TGTGCCAGTATCCCTCTTGGGACATTCGAAGAGACCCAGTACTTC. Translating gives CASIPLGTFEETQYF.

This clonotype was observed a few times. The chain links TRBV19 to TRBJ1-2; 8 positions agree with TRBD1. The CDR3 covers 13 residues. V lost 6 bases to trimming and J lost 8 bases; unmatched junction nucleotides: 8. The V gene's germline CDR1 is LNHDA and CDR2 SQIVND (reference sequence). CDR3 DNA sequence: TGTGCCAGTAGCGTGGACAGGGCCTCCGGCTACACCTTC. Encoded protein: CASSVDRASGYTF.

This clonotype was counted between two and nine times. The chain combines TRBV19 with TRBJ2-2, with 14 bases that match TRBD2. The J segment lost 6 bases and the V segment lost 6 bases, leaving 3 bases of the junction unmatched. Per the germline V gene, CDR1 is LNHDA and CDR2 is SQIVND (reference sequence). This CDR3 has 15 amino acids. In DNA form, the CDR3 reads TGTGCCAGTAGGACTAGCGGGAGGGGGGCCGGGGAGCTGTTTTTT. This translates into CASRTSGRGAGELFF.

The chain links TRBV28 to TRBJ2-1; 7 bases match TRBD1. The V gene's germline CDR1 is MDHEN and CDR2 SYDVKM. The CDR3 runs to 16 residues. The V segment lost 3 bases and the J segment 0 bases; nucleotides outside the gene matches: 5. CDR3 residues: CASSFTGASSYNEQFF. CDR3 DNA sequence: TGTGCCAGCAGTTTCACAGGGGCAAGCTCCTACAATGAGCAGTTCTTC.

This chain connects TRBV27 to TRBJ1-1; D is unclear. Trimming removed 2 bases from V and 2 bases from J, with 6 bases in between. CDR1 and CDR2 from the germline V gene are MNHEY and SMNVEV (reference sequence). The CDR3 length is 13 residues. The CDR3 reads CASSLRYNTEAFF. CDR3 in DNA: TGTGCCAGCAGTTTAAGGTATAACACTGAAGCTTTCTTT.

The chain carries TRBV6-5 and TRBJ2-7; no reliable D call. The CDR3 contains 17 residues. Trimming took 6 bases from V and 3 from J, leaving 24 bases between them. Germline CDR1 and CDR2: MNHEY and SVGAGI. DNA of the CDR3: TGTGCCAGCAGCACCCCCATCGTCGACTCCGTGGTCTACGAGCAGTACTTC. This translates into CASSTPIVDSVVYEQYF.

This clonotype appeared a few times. The CDR3 DNA follows: TGTGCCACGGCCGGGGGCTCCTACGAGCAGTACTTC. Residues: CATAGGSYEQYF. This sequence joins TRBV28 and TRBJ2-7; D may be TRBD2 (6 bases). V was trimmed by 10 bases and J by 0 bases, leaving 10 bases between them. The length of the CDR3 is 12 residues. Germline V gene data show CDR1 as MDHEN and CDR2 as SYDVKM.